Described below is a single TCR beta chain sequence and its context. The antigen remains unidentified. The record originates from a study of T cell responses to AZD1222 COVID-19 vaccine. V was trimmed by 0 bases and J by 10 bases, leaving 15 bases between them. This CDR3 spans 14 amino acids. CDR1 and CDR2 (germline): MGHRA, YSYEKL. The repertoire was sequenced with immunoSEQ multiplex PCR; TCRdb's copy has only in-frame clones and lacks some. Of about 62,000 clones listed, approximately 90% are singletons. Study-level results: Unmutated variant regions are reportedly the target of nearly half of TCRs that are spike-specific. Baseline seropositives among AZD1222 recipients totaled only 6 or 7. Females outnumbered males among donors, who were mostly white British; clonal diversity was possibly underestimated.

The sequenced sample was peripheral blood, obtained on day 0 of AZD1222 vaccination. The V gene is TRBV4-1, the J gene TRBJ1-2, with D uncertain. The receptor comes from an adult in good health. This CDR3 is CASSQDDRGLFYTF. CDR3 in DNA: TGCGCCAGCAGCCAAGATGATCGGGGTCTCTTCTACACCTTC.